The 12 T cell receptor beta chains in this list originate from one sample, sequenced in a study of cytomegalovirus exposure and HLA in healthy donors. PCR amplification relied on 60 Vbeta primers (plus 13 Jbeta primers). Here immunoSEQ multiplex PCR was the method, and the copy in TCRdb shows in-frame clones only, minus some. The table includes roughly 200,000 clones, roughly four fifths detected once. What was sequenced was PBMCs. The receptors stem from a male donor in good health and CMV-seronegative.

Here the CDR3 reads CSARIISEAFF. The CDR3 nucleotides read TGCAGTGCTAGAATTATATCTGAAGCTTTCTTT. V is TRBV20-1 and J is TRBJ1-1; D remains unclear. The germline V gene encodes CDR1 DFQATT and CDR2 SNEGSKA (reference sequence). The CDR3 extends over 11 amino acids. Trimming stripped 2 bases from V and 6 bases from J, with 7 bases between.

CDR3 sequence: CASSGWTGGSPLHF. CDR3 coding DNA: TGTGCCAGCAGCGGATGGACAGGGGGGTCACCCCTCCACTTT. This chain links TRBV9 with TRBJ1-6, with 10 bases identical to TRBD1. Per the germline V gene, CDR1 is SGDLS and CDR2 is YYNGEE. V trimming: 3 bases; J trimming: 10 bases; junction bases outside the gene matches: 4. The CDR3 covers 14 residues.

This chain uses TRBV28 with TRBJ2-5; 14 nucleotides match TRBD2. Matching the DNA end better, TRBJ2-7 makes the J call doubtful. Looked up from germline, CDR1 is MDHEN and CDR2 is SYDVKM. This CDR3 is 17 amino acids long. CDR3 protein: CASSSSTTSGRAYEQYF. The DNA of the CDR3 is TGTGCCAGCAGTTCTTCTACGACTAGCGGGAGGGCCTACGAGCAGTACTTC.

This clone was picked up a small number of times. The V gene is TRBV28, the J gene TRBJ2-7; 7 nucleotides match TRBD2. Germline lookup yields CDR1 MDHEN and CDR2 SYDVKM. V lost 7 bases, J lost 2 bases, and 11 bases stayed unmatched. This CDR3 has 15 amino acids. The CDR3 is CASTLQTSATYEQYF. The CDR3 region has the DNA TGTGCCAGCACATTGCAAACTAGCGCTACCTACGAGCAGTACTTC.

V and J are TRBV7-2 and TRBJ2-1; perhaps TRBD2 as D (6 bases). V shed 1 base and J shed 9 bases, with 13 bases lying between them. The germline gives CDR1 SGHTA, CDR2 FQGNSA. The CDR3 is 14 amino acids. CDR3 residues: CASSLGRAGGEQFF. CDR3 coding DNA: TGTGCCAGCAGCTTAGGCAGGGCCGGGGGTGAGCAGTTCTTC.

The rearrangement links TRBV4-1 to TRBJ1-5; D is perhaps TRBD1 (5 bases). The CDR3 is 15 residues long. The ends were cut back, 0 bases at V and 4 bases at J, with 10 bases in the middle. The germline CDR1 and CDR2 sequences are MGHRA and YSYEKL. The CDR3 DNA sequence: TGCGCCAGCAGCCAAGACCCAGGGTATAATCAGCCCCAGCATTTT. It specifies CASSQDPGYNQPQHF.

This chain connects TRBV2 to TRBJ1-4; no firm D call. CDR3 length: 13 residues. Germline values: CDR1 SNHLY, CDR2 FYNNEI. V lost 0 bases and J lost 8, with 7 bases in between. As DNA, the CDR3 is TGTGCCAGCAGTGAAGCGCTAAGAGAAAAACTGTTTTTT. It specifies CASSEALREKLFF.

This CDR3 is CASSRTSGPYNEQFF. The CDR3 DNA reads TGTGCCAGCAGCCGCACTAGCGGGCCATACAATGAGCAGTTCTTC. This sequence joins TRBV7-9 and TRBJ2-1, with 9 bases identical to TRBD2. Germline loops: CDR1 SEHNR, CDR2 FQNEAQ (reference sequence). The CDR3 totals 15 residues. Trimming took 5 bases from V and 4 from J; bases not matched to a gene: 6.

This clone was detected only once. The genes are TRBV11-2 and TRBJ2-3; tentatively, D is TRBD2 (5 bases). Germline V CDR1 and CDR2: SGHAT, FQNNGV. The length of the CDR3 is 15 residues. V was cut by 5 bases and J by 4 bases, with 16 bases left in between. The DNA for the CDR3 is TGTGCCAGCAGCATCACTAGGGATGGAGCAGATACGCAGTATTTT. Its protein is CASSITRDGADTQYF.

The chain's CDR3 is CASSLTSNEQYF. In nucleotides, the CDR3 is TGTGCCAGCAGCTTGACTAGCAACGAGCAGTACTTC. The chain is built from TRBV7-8 and TRBJ2-5; 7 positions agree with TRBD2. The J call may be mistaken, given a closer DNA end match to TRBJ2-7. Germline CDR1 is SGHVS and CDR2 is FQNEAQ. The CDR3 loop spans 12 amino acids.

J is TRBJ2-2 and V is TRBV7-2, with a possible D match to TRBD1 (6 bases). The CDR3 loop spans 17 amino acids. Germline CDR1 and CDR2: SGHTA and FQGNSA. The V and J ends lost 5 bases and 0 bases respectively, with 16 bases between them. The CDR3 region is CASSLKGGSANTGELFF. CDR3 DNA: TGTGCCAGCAGCCTTAAAGGGGGTAGCGCGAACACCGGGGAGCTGTTTTTT.

The CDR3 DNA follows: TGTGCCTGGAGTCCTCAGGGTGTATCCGCCAATCAGCCCCAGCATTTT. Amino acid sequence: CAWSPQGVSANQPQHF. The V gene is TRBV30, the J gene TRBJ1-5; D possibly corresponds to TRBD1 (5 bases). Germline lookup yields CDR1 GTSNPN and CDR2 SVGIG (reference sequence). Deletions cut 2 bases from V and 3 bases from J, with 17 bases between. This CDR3 is built from 16 residues.